The present T cell receptor beta chain was sequenced within a study of Ad26.COV2.S vaccination and SARS-CoV-2 variants. Study context: As a participant in COV1001, the donor was in the Ad26.COV2.S trial arm. Intramuscular Ad26.COV2.S at 5x10^10 or 1x10^11 viral particles.

The treatment here: roughly 20 received Ad26.COV2.S at low or high dose, single or two shots; 5 received placebo; per-sample allocation not given. Day 63 after the first injection of vaccine or placebo was the sampling time. For this clone: Its antigen is undetermined.

Points from the study as a whole: Breadth measured for non-spike TCRs was similar across vaccine and placebo recipients. Substantial breadth was reported for post-vaccination spike-specific CD8+ and CD4+ T cells.

Here immunoSEQ multiplex PCR was the method, and the copy in TCRdb shows in-frame clones only, minus some. This table holds hundreds of thousands of clones, 89% found once. Source: peripheral blood, taken in a trial of Ad26.COV2.S vaccine versus placebo. The receptor was isolated from a person aged 18 to 65 who received the Ad26.COV2.S COVID-19 vaccine or a placebo.

CDR3 nucleotides: TGTGCCAGTAGTATTCGATTCGACAGTAGCAATCAGCCCCAGCATTTT. This translates into CASSIRFDSSNQPQHF. The V and J genes are TRBV19 and TRBJ1-5; TRBD1 is a possible D gene (5 bases). The CDR3 runs 16 residues. The V end was cut by 3 bases, the J end by 0 bases, with 12 bases between. CDR1 and CDR2 (germline): LNHDA, SQIVND (reference sequence).